This TCR beta chain was identified in a study of OX40 agonist ivuxolimab in advanced cancers. Study-level findings and limits: The average count of expanded clones was higher among CD8+ T cells than among CD4+. Clonal expansion by week 6 occurred in CD4+ and CD8+ blood T cells (at 0.1 to 3.0 mg/kg). Near-lowest levels of clonal expansion characterized partial responders at 0.1-3.0 mg/kg.

Losses at the gene ends were 6 bases for V and 5 bases for J; bases not matched to a gene: 8. CDR3 size: 14 residues. The germline gives CDR1 SGHVS, CDR2 FQNEAQ. Measured with immunoSEQ multiplex PCR; TCRdb has only the in-frame clones, and not every one. The sample records around 80,000 clones, about 87% being singletons. Any history of autoimmune disease or systemic immunosuppression disqualified patients. Comment on this clone: Its cognate antigen is unknown.

The chain couples TRBV7-8 to TRBJ1-2, with 8 positions matching TRBD1. Sequenced material: CD4+ or CD8+ T cells sorted from blood, taken in a trial of the OX40 agonist ivuxolimab. This clonotype was obtained from an adult with an advanced solid tumor such as melanoma, head and neck, liver or kidney cancer. Here the CDR3 reads CASSLDRVRYGYTF. In DNA form, the CDR3 reads TGTGCCAGCAGTTTGGACAGGGTTAGGTATGGCTACACCTTC.